This T cell receptor (beta chain) was observed in a study of T cell responses to AZD1222 COVID-19 vaccine (dated by TCRdb to the early 2020s). Context from the whole study: AZD1222 recipients given second doses at about 4 weeks or at about 12 weeks were pooled, since spike-specific TCR depth and breadth were not found to differ between the two schedules. A total of 233 trial participants underwent TCR sequencing, of whom around 210 had received two doses of AZD1222 and roughly 26 had received two doses of the MenACWY control vaccine. Trial participants were enrolled by age into subgroups of 18-55, 56-69 and 70-plus years, and around 150, 29 and 61 TCR-sequenced participants, respectively, were included in these subgroups. The paper's findings and limits, for the study overall: No day 14 peak-response samples were available, so repertoires were characterized only after the peak T cell response. After two AZD1222 doses, spike-specific TCR breadth and depth were significantly higher than at day 0 and than in MenACWY recipients. Nearly half of unique spike-specific TCRs reportedly recognized epitopes outside regions mutated in the B.1.351 and B.1.1.7 variants. Participants were mostly white British, with more females than males. The authors suggested clonal diversity may have been underestimated. Conclusions about previously exposed vaccinees are limited because only 6 or 7 AZD1222 recipients were SARS-CoV-2 seropositive at baseline. In the small 56-69-year group, the increase in depth fell short of significance, most likely because of low power. The whole spike protein was spanned by vaccine-associated CD4 TCRs, and dominant responses were seen in regions 160-218 and 743-854.

This sample's time point label indicates: baseline before first vaccination. Vaccinee samples were obtained from the UK trials COV001 and COV002, which included a single-blind randomized controlled phase 2/3 trial of AZD1222 (ChAdOx1 nCoV-19) in healthy adults. For TCRbeta chain sequencing, PBMC samples from trial participants were taken at day 0 and at day 28 after the second dose. The CDR3 regions of human TCRbeta chains were analyzed by immunosequencing. Turning to the authors' computational methods: TCRs in the repertoires were matched against a reference library of SARS-CoV-2-specific TCRs that had been generated with the MIRA antigen-specificity platform. Breadth meant the fraction of unique TCRs that were SARS-CoV-2-associated, whereas depth meant the fraction of total T cells that were SARS-CoV-2-associated. Each spike-specific TCR was assigned to its reactive spike region and to a CD4 or CD8 class using the MIRA data. Log10-transformed breadth and depth values were compared by one-way ANOVA with Sidak's multiple comparisons tests. TCRdb provides this immuneACCESS table in a form limited to in-frame rearrangements. Some clones are lacking; in checked studies, under half of them reflect an unresolved V gene, and why the rest are absent is not known. V, J and clone size are those of that table, while D and trimming were read from the DNA. The sample has about 110,000 clones on record, 70% to 90% of them singletons. The ten largest clones add up to roughly 2.5% of the sample.

As concerns this clone: This receptor's antigen is unknown. Per-nucleotide qualities are absent, and no much larger clonotype sits a single base away.

The CDR3 contains 13 residues, cysteine and phenylalanine counted. Here the CDR3 DNA is all that survives: 39 bases in frame from base 1. The germline V gene specifies MNHEY as CDR1 and SVGAGI as CDR2. The V and J ends are trimmed by 6 bases and 8 bases, leaving 16 bases between them. This specimen consisted of peripheral blood, obtained on day 0 of AZD1222 vaccination. The TCR sequence derives from an adult in good health. The chain joins TRBV6-5 to TRBJ1-2; the D gene identity is not certain. At the DNA level, the sequence is TGTGCCAGCAGCAACCCTTGGACGGAAGGCTACACCTTC. Translation gives CASSNPWTEGYTF.